These 13 T cell receptor beta chains share one sample of origin, sequenced in a study of blood T cell repertoires in COVID-19. Some clones are missing from TCRdb's copy, which holds only in-frame ones; the method was immunoSEQ multiplex PCR. The repertoire has some 670,000 clones, 70% to 90% of them found once; the top ten carry approximately 0.25%. Sequencing input: peripheral blood. The receptors here all came from a woman aged 18-29 years with acute or convalescent COVID-19.

The chain joins TRBV7-6 to TRBJ2-5; 7 nucleotides align to TRBD1. CDR3 length equals 16 residues. Trimming at V came to 0 bases and at J to 2 bases, leaving 6 bases not matched to a gene. Germline assignment: CDR1 SGHVS and CDR2 FNYEAQ. The CDR3 DNA reads as TGTGCCAGCAGCTTAGCGCCGCAGGGACAGCAAGAGACCCAGTACTTC. Translating gives CASSLAPQGQQETQYF.

The chain employs TRBV2 and TRBJ2-1; the match to TRBD2 covers 13 bases. From germline, CDR1 is SNHLY and CDR2 FYNNEI. The CDR3 sequence is 17 residues long. V lost 7 bases, J lost 6 bases, and 12 bases stayed unmatched. CDR3 DNA sequence: TGTGCCAGCATTTCGGGACTAGCGGGGCCCGGAGGCAATGAGCAGTTCTTC. This gives the protein CASISGLAGPGGNEQFF.

The V call is TRBV11-2, the J call TRBJ2-2; D may be TRBD1 (6 bases). Germline values: CDR1 SGHAT, CDR2 FQNNGV. This CDR3 comprises 19 residues. Trimming took off 5 bases at V and 0 bases at J, with 22 bases between the two ends. This chain's CDR3 is CASSLRSPKTGANTGELFF. The CDR3 DNA follows: TGTGCCAGCAGCCTGCGGTCCCCCAAGACAGGAGCGAACACCGGGGAGCTGTTTTTT.

In nucleotides, the CDR3 is TGTGCCAGCAGCGGGGACTTTTTCGGCTACACCTTC. The encoded protein is CASSGDFFGYTF. This rearrangement joins TRBV9 to TRBJ1-2; possibly TRBD1 for D (5 bases). This CDR3 spans 12 amino acids. The V gene's germline CDR1 is SGDLS and CDR2 YYNGEE. The V end lost 3 bases, the J end lost 8 bases, and 11 bases lay between the germline ends. The full variable domain, its missing parts supplied by reference TRBV9 and TRBJ1-2, is DSGVTQTPKHLITATGQRVTLRCSPRSGDLSVYWYQQSLDQGLQFLIQYYNGEERAKGNILERFSAQQFPDLHSELNLSSLELGDSALYFCASSGDFFGYTFGSGTRLTVV.

This clone was observed a single time. The chain recombines TRBV5-6 with TRBJ1-5; 10 bases agree with TRBD1. CDR3 length: 19 amino acids. Germline V lookup: CDR1 SGHDT, CDR2 YYEEEE. The junction had 12 bases not matched to a gene; V was cut back by 3 bases and J by 0 bases. The CDR3 DNA reads as TGTGCCAGCAGCTACCGCCTTGGACAGGGGGTCCATAGCAATCAGCCCCAGCATTTT. This codes for CASSYRLGQGVHSNQPQHF.

This clone showed up just once. The chain links TRBV5-1 to TRBJ2-3, with 10 bases aligning to TRBD1. The CDR3 is 18 residues long. CDR1 SGHRS and CDR2 YFSETQ come from the germline V gene. Unmatched junction bases numbered 13, after V lost 4 bases and J lost 2 bases. CDR3 in DNA: TGCGCCAGCAGCCCCCCCGGGACAGGGGATTTCAACACAGATACGCAGTATTTT. The encoded protein is CASSPPGTGDFNTDTQYF.

This sequence joins TRBV5-6 and TRBJ1-3, with D perhaps matching TRBD1 (6 bases). This CDR3 is built from 14 residues. V shed 0 bases and J shed 10 bases, with 14 bases lying between them. Germline CDR1 SGHDT, CDR2 YYEEEE. The CDR3 loop is CASSLAPGEGTIYF. The CDR3 DNA is TGTGCCAGCAGCTTGGCTCCAGGGGAAGGGACCATATATTTT.

This clone came up once. This chain uses TRBV30 with TRBJ1-5; 7 nucleotides match TRBD1. Looked up from germline, CDR1 is GTSNPN and CDR2 is SVGIG (reference sequence). The junction had 4 bases not matched to a gene; V was cut back by 7 bases and J by 4 bases. The CDR3 is 12 residues long. The CDR3 DNA reads TGTGCCTATGCACAGGGGAATCAGCCCCAGCATTTT. This translates into CAYAQGNQPQHF.

This clone has a single count. The chain has TRBV7-2 and TRBJ1-5, with 9 bases that match TRBD1. This CDR3 is built from 15 residues. The V gene end was trimmed by 6 bases and the J gene end by 5 bases; junction bases not matched to a gene: 8. Germline-derived CDR1 and CDR2 are SGHTA and FQGNSA. The CDR3 loop is CASSSRQGDHQPQHF. The CDR3 DNA reads as TGTGCCAGCAGTTCCAGACAGGGGGATCATCAGCCCCAGCATTTT.

The chain carries TRBV3-1 (or the pseudogene TRBV3-2) and TRBJ2-1; the match to TRBD2 covers 10 bases. Germline V CDR1 and CDR2: LGHDT, YNNKEL (reference sequence). There are 16 residues in the CDR3. Trimming at V came to 1 base and at J to 5 bases, leaving 5 bases not matched to a gene. The CDR3 DNA follows: TGTGCCAGCAGCCAAGCTAGCGGGGGACGTAACAATGAGCAGTTCTTC. It yields the protein CASSQASGGRNNEQFF.

This clone showed up just once. V and J are TRBV6-2 or TRBV6-3 and TRBJ2-5; D unclear. V lost 6 bases and J lost 2, with 22 bases in between. This CDR3 has 17 residues. Germline-derived CDR1 and CDR2 are MNHEY and SVGEGT. The CDR3, as DNA: TGTGCCAGCAGCCCGATATCTGATAGCCCCGATCAAGAGACCCAGTACTTC. It encodes CASSPISDSPDQETQYF.

The V call is TRBV14, the J call TRBJ2-7; 7 bases are a match to TRBD1. The junction had 7 bases not matched to a gene; V was cut back by 0 bases and J by 2 bases. The germline V gene encodes CDR1 SGHDN and CDR2 FVKESK. The CDR3 sequence is 16 residues long. The CDR3 sequence is CASSQDREGAPYEQYF. In DNA form, the CDR3 reads TGTGCCAGCAGCCAAGATCGCGAGGGGGCCCCCTACGAGCAGTACTTC.

This clone came up once. The chain employs TRBV7-8 and TRBJ2-7; possibly TRBD2 for D (5 bases). Between the trimmed V and J ends, which lost 5 bases and 2 bases, there was a span of 10 bases. The germline V gene has CDR1 SGHVS and CDR2 FQNEAQ. The CDR3 consists of 13 residues. The CDR3 DNA reads TGTGCCAGCAGCGGACGGGAAACCTACGAGCAGTACTTC. Amino acids: CASSGRETYEQYF.